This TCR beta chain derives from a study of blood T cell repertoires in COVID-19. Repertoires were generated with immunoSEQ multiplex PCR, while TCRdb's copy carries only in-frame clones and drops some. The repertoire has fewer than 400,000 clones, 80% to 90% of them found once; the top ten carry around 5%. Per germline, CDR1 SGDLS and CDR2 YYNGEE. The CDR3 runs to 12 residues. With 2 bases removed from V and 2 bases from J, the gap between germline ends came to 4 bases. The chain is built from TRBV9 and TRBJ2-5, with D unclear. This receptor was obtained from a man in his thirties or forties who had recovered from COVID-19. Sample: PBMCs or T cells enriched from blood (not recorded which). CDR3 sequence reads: CASSVSQETQYF. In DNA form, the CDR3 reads TGTGCCAGCAGCGTGAGTCAAGAGACCCAGTACTTC.